The present T cell receptor (beta chain) was sequenced within a study of cytomegalovirus exposure and HLA in healthy donors. Study observations and caveats: Previously analyzed data showed that most TCR beta V segments were productive at a frequency of about 90% or about 30%.

Comment on this clone: The antigen is unknown.

This CDR3 spans 14 amino acids. Trimming cost V 2 bases and J 5 bases, with 10 bases left between them. Per the germline V gene, CDR1 is SGHAT and CDR2 is FQNNGV. 60 Vbeta and 13 Jbeta primers were used in PCR. Here immunoSEQ multiplex PCR was the method, and the copy in TCRdb shows in-frame clones only, minus some. The sample contains about 150,000 clones, approximately 80% of which appear only once. The sequence was obtained from a woman aged 45-65 years in good health and CMV-seropositive. Input material: PBMCs. This chain uses TRBV11-2 with TRBJ2-1, with D unclear. The CDR3 DNA follows: TGTGCCAGCAGCTTATCACAGAGAAACAATGAGCAGTTCTTC. Protein product: CASSLSQRNNEQFF.